This TCR beta chain came from a study of blood T cell repertoires in COVID-19. Study in general: In each case, the material was cDNA or gDNA derived from T cells, B-cell-depleted T cells, or PBMCs.

Per germline, CDR1 SGHRS and CDR2 YFSETQ. Between the trimmed V and J ends, which lost 0 bases and 6 bases, there was a span of 13 bases. This CDR3 is 15 amino acids long. Data came from immunoSEQ multiplex PCR; TCRdb stores just in-frame clones and leaves some out. The table records some 100,000 clones, 80% of them present only once. This clone was observed a handful of times. The gene calls are TRBV5-1 and TRBJ1-3, with D unclear. Sample: peripheral blood. The clonotype was recovered from a woman in her seventies with acute or convalescent COVID-19. The DNA for the CDR3 is TGCGCCAGCAGCTTGGGTCCAGGTAGCGCAAACACCATATATTTT. Translated: CASSLGPGSANTIYF.